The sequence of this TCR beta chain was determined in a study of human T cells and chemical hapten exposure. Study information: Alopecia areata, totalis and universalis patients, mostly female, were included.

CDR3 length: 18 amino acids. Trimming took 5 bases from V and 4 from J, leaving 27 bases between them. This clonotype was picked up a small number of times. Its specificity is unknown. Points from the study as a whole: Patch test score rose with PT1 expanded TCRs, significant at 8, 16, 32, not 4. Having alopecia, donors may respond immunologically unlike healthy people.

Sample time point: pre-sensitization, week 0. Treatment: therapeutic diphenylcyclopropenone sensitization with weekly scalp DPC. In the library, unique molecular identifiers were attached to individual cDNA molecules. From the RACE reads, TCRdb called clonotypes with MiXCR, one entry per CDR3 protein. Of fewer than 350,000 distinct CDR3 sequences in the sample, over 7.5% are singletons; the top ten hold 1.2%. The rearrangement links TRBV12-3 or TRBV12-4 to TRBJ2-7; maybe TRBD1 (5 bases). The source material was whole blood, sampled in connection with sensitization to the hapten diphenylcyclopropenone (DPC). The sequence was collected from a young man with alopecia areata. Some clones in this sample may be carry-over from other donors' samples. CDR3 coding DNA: TGTGCCAGCAGTCTGACCGACCGCCCCGAAATGAAGGGGTACGAGCAGTACTTC. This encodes CASSLTDRPEMKGYEQYF.